The present T cell receptor beta chain was sequenced within a study of CD8+ T cells in alopecia areata. Overall study context: Oral tofacitinib (5 to 10 mg twice daily) was administered to treated patients.

Study-wide results and limits: Normal scalp showed lower clonality than lesional scalp, especially alopecia totalis/universalis. It was observed that many expanded lesional clones persisted in scalp and blood during tofacitinib.

Treatment: oral pan-JAK inhibitor, 5-10 mg twice daily. Trimming took 1 base from V and 8 from J, leaving 17 bases between them. The CDR3 runs 16 residues. The germline V gene encodes CDR1 PRHDT and CDR2 FYEKMQ (reference sequence). After isolation, RNA underwent reverse transcription to generate cDNA as the sequencing template. Assay: immunoSEQ multiplex PCR; the TCRdb copy retains only in-frame clones and omits some. Of some 180,000 clones in the sample, 50% to 65% were seen once. In this sample, this clone turned up a few times. Its antigen remains unknown. The source of this sequence is a human donor with alopecia areata. The chain links TRBV13 to TRBJ1-4; possible D gene TRBD1, 5 bases. This specimen was CD8+ T cells sorted from blood, taken at week 24, from a patient treated with tofacitinib. CDR3 in DNA: TGTGCCAGCAGCTTAGAAGGATACGGGGGGAGAGAAAAACTGTTTTTT. This encodes CASSLEGYGGREKLFF.